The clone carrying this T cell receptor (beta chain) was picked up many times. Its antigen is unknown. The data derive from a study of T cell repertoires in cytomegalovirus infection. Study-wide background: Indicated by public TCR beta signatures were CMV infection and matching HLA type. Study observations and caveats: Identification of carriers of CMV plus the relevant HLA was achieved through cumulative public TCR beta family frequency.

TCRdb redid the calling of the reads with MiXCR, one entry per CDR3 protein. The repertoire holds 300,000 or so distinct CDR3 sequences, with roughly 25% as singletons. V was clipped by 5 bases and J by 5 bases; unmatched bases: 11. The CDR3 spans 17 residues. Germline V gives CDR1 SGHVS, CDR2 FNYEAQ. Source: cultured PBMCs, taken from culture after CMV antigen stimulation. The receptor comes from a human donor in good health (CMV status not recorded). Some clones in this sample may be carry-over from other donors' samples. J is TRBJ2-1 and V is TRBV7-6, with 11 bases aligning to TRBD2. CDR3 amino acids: CASSPLHLAGGNNEQFF. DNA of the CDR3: TGTGCCAGCAGCCCCCTGCATTTAGCGGGAGGGAACAATGAGCAGTTCTTC.